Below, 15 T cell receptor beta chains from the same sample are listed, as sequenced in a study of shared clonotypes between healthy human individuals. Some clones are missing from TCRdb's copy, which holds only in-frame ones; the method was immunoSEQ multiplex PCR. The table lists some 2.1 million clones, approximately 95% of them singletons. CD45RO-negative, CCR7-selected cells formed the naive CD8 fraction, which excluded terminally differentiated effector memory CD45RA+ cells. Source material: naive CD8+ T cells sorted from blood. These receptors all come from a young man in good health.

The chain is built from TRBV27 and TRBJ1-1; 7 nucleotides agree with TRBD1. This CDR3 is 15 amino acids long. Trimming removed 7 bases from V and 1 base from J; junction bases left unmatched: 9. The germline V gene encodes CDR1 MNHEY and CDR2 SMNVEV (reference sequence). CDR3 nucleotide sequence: TGTGCCAGCAATTCCAAGACAGGGCCGAACACTGAAGCTTTCTTT. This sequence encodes CASNSKTGPNTEAFF.

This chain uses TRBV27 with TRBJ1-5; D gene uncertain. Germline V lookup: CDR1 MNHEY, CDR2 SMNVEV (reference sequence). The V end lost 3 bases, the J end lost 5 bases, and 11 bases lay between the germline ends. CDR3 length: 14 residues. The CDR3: CASSLVGPDQPQHF. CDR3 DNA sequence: TGTGCCAGCAGTTTGGTAGGGCCTGATCAGCCCCAGCATTTT.

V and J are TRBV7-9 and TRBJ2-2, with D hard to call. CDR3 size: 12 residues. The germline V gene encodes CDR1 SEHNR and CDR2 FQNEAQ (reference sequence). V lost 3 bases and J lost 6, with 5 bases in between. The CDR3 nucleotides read TGTGCCAGCAGCTTTACGCCCGGGGAGCTGTTTTTT. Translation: CASSFTPGELFF.

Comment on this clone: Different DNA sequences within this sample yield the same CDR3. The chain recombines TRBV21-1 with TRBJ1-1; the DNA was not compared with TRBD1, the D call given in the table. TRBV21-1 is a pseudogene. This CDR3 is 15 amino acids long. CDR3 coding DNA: TGTGCCAGCAGCAAGGACAGGGGGCTGAACACTGAAGCTTTCTTT. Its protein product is CASSKDRGLNTEAFF.

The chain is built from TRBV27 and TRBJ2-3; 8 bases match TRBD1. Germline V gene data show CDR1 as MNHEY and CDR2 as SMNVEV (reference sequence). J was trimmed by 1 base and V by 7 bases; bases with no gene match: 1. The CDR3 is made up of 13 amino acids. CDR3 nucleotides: TGTGCCAGCAACAGGGGGGGCACAGATACGCAGTATTTT. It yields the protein CASNRGGTDTQYF.

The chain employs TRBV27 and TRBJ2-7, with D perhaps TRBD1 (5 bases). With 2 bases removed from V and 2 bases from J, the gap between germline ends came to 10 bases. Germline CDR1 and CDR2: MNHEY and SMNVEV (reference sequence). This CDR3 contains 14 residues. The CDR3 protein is CASSLTADTYEQYF. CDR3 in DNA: TGTGCCAGCAGTTTAACGGCGGACACCTACGAGCAGTACTTC.

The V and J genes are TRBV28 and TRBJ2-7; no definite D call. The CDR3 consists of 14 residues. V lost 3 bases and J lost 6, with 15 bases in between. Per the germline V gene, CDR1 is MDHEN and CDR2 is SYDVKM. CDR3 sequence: CASSFLPLSAEQYF. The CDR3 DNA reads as TGTGCCAGCAGTTTTTTGCCCCTATCCGCCGAGCAGTACTTC.

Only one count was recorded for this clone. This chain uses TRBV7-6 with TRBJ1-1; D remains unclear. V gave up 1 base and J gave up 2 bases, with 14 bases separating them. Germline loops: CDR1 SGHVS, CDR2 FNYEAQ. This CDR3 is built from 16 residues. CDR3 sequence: CASSLGGVLGNTEAFF. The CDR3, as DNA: TGTGCCAGCAGCTTAGGGGGTGTCCTCGGAAACACTGAAGCTTTCTTT.

CDR3 region: CASSVLPGQGSNEQFF. CDR3 coding DNA: TGTGCCAGTAGTGTCCTCCCGGGACAGGGTTCAAATGAGCAGTTCTTC. The chain joins TRBV19 to TRBJ2-1; 9 bases align to TRBD1. The CDR3 sequence is 16 residues long. V lost 5 bases, J lost 7 bases, and 12 bases stayed unmatched. Germline V gene data show CDR1 as LNHDA and CDR2 as SQIVND (reference sequence).

In DNA form, the CDR3 reads TGTGCCAGCAGGTCTAGCGACTCCTTGGCGGAGGAGCAGTACTTC. Translating it yields CASRSSDSLAEEQYF. V is TRBV13 and J is TRBJ2-7; maybe TRBD2 (6 bases). The V end lost 6 bases, the J end lost 7 bases, and 22 bases lay between the germline ends. This CDR3 is built from 15 residues. Germline CDR1 reads PRHDT; CDR2 reads FYEKMQ (reference sequence).

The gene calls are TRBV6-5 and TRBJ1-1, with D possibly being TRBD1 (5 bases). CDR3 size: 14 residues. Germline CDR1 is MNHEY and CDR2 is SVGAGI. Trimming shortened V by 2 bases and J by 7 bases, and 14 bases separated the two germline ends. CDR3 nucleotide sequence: TGTGCCAGCAGTTACGCCGAGGGGAGCGATGAAGCTTTCTTT. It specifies CASSYAEGSDEAFF.

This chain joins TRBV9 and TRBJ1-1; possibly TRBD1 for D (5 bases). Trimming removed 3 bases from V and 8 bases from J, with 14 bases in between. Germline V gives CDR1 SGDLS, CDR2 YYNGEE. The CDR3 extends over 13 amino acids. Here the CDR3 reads CASSEGLRTEAFF. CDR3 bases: TGTGCCAGCAGCGAGGGACTCCGAACGGAAGCTTTCTTT.

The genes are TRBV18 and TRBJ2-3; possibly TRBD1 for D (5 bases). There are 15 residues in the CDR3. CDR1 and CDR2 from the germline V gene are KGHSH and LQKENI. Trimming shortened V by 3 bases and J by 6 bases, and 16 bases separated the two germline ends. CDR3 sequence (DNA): TGTGCCAGCTCACCCAGGGAAAGAAAGGCGGATACGCAGTATTTT. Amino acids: CASSPRERKADTQYF.

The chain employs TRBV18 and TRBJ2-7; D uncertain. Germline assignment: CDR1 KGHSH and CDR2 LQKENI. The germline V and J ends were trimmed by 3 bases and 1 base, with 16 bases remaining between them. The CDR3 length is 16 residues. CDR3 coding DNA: TGTGCCAGCTCACCCCCAGGACCGATCCCTTCCTACGAGCAGTACTTC. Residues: CASSPPGPIPSYEQYF.

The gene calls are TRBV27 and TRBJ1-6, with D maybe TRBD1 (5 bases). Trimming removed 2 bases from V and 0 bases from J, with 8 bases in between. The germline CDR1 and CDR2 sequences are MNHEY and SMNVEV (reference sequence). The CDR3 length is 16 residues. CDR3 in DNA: TGTGCCAGCAGTTTAGCGGGGCTCTCCTATAATTCACCCCTCCACTTT. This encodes CASSLAGLSYNSPLHF.